This T cell receptor (beta chain) was identified during a study of cytomegalovirus exposure and HLA in healthy donors. Across the whole study: According to later analysis, the same platform produced the 130 or so validation and 666 first-cohort repertoires.

Notes on this clone: The antigen remains unidentified.

Regarding the study as a whole: Later, an analysis found that TCR clusters from the first cohort tended to co-occur in the 120 or so validation repertoires. TCR sequences were mostly rare, though some public TCRs occurred in many donors.

Using immunoSEQ multiplex PCR, the repertoire was profiled, and TCRdb retains in-frame clones only, with some absent. Of some 45,000 clones listed, 90% to 95% are singletons. The sequence was collected from a woman under 30 in good health and CMV-seropositive. The specimen was PBMCs.

The CDR3 reads CASSAGTVNTEAFF. The CDR3 region has the DNA TGTGCCAGCAGCGCTGGGACAGTGAACACTGAAGCTTTCTTT. The gene calls are TRBV9 and TRBJ1-1; 7 nucleotides agree with TRBD1. Germline loops: CDR1 SGDLS, CDR2 YYNGEE. V lost 3 bases, J lost 0 bases, and 2 bases stayed unmatched. The CDR3 is 14 amino acids.